These T cell receptor beta chains were read from a single sample in a study of cytomegalovirus exposure and HLA in healthy donors. Profiling relied on immunoSEQ multiplex PCR, and the TCRdb table lists in-frame clones only, not all of them. The sample has about 170,000 clones, 82% seen once. Sequencing was done on a sample of PBMCs. These receptors were taken from a male donor in good health and CMV-seronegative. The CDR3 runs from the conserved cysteine through the conserved F or W. The D gene is left open where the match is weak. A row's size may be missing; if present it is once, few, many or a size class.

TRBV5-1	TRBJ2-1	TRBD2	-	20	CASTNQGGALAGSSYNEQFF	TGCGCCAGCACGAATCAGGGAGGGGCCCTAGCGGGGAGCTCCTACAATGAGCAGTTCTTC
TRBV19	TRBJ1-2	-	-	11	CASTVGYGYTF	TGTGCCAGTACGGTCGGCTATGGCTACACCTTC
TRBV5-1	TRBJ2-1	TRBD2	-	17	CASSSGLAGREYNEQFF	TGCGCCAGCAGCTCGGGACTAGCGGGGCGGGAGTACAATGAGCAGTTCTTC
TRBV6-4	TRBJ2-3	TRBD2	-	14	CASSERGGADTQYF	TGTGCCAGCAGTGAGCGGGGGGGGGCAGATACGCAGTATTTT
TRBV11-3	TRBJ2-1	TRBD2	-	15	CASSLTSGGRDEQFF	TGTGCCAGCAGCTTGACTAGCGGGGGCAGAGATGAGCAGTTCTTC
TRBV30	TRBJ1-2	-	-	12	CAWSYQGNGYTF	TGTGCCTGGAGTTATCAGGGTAATGGCTACACCTTC
TRBV19	TRBJ1-5	-	-	13	CATQQGKDQPQHF	TGTGCCACACAACAGGGAAAAGATCAGCCCCAGCATTTT
TRBV2	TRBJ1-1	-	-	16	CASSFLASVLNTEAFF	TGTGCCAGCAGTTTTTTAGCGTCGGTCCTGAACACTGAAGCTTTCTTT
TRBV29-1	TRBJ1-4	TRBD1	-	15	CSVTTRQGLYEKLFF	TGCAGCGTGACCACCCGACAGGGGCTATATGAAAAACTGTTTTTT
TRBV9	TRBJ2-3	-	once	15	CASSVVGESTDTQYF	TGTGCCAGCAGCGTAGTGGGAGAAAGCACAGATACGCAGTATTTT
TRBV5-4	TRBJ2-2	-	-	13	CASSYDSTGELFF	TGTGCCAGCAGCTACGACAGCACCGGGGAGCTGTTTTTT
TRBV29-1	TRBJ2-7	TRBD2	-	15	CSAQELLAGGREQYF	TGCAGCGCCCAGGAATTACTAGCGGGGGGGCGCGAGCAGTACTTC
TRBV7-7	TRBJ2-2	-	-	13	CASSRGQTGELFF	TGTGCCAGCAGCCGAGGACAGACCGGGGAGCTGTTTTTT
TRBV27	TRBJ1-1	TRBD1	-	13	CASSGQVNTEAFF	TGTGCCAGCAGTGGACAGGTAAACACTGAAGCTTTCTTT
TRBV5-6	TRBJ1-5	-	-	14	CASSSGQYNQPQHF	TGTGCCAGCAGCAGTGGACAGTACAATCAGCCCCAGCATTTT
TRBV9	TRBJ1-4	TRBD1	-	17	CASSVGTGGLTNEKLFF	TGTGCCAGCAGCGTAGGGACAGGGGGCCTGACTAATGAAAAACTGTTTTTT
TRBV5-1	TRBJ1-3	-	-	15	CASSSDSLSGNTIYF	TGCGCCAGCAGTTCGGACAGCTTATCTGGAAACACCATATATTTT
TRBV21-1	TRBJ2-5	-	few	13	CASSNRQEETQYF	TGTGCCAGCAGCAACCGACAGGAAGAGACCCAGTACTTC
TRBV5-1	TRBJ2-2	TRBD1	-	15	CASSLRQGYTGELFF	TGCGCCAGCAGCTTAAGACAGGGATACACCGGGGAGCTGTTTTTT
TRBV4-2	TRBJ2-5	-	few	17	CASSQDFSGGAKETQYF	TGTGCCAGCAGCCAAGATTTCTCTGGGGGGGCGAAAGAGACCCAGTACTTC
TRBV15	TRBJ2-7	TRBD2	-	14	CATSRAGGPYEQYF	TGTGCCACCAGCAGGGCGGGAGGCCCGTACGAGCAGTACTTC
TRBV19	TRBJ1-2	-	few	15	CASHPRWGGGGGYTF	TGTGCCAGTCATCCGCGTTGGGGGGGCGGAGGTGGCTACACCTTC
TRBV18	TRBJ2-3	-	-	12	CASRTDTDTQYF	TGTGCCAGCCGGACAGACACAGATACGCAGTATTTT
TRBV5-4	TRBJ2-1	TRBD1	-	14	CASSLVGTDNEQFF	TGTGCCAGCAGCTTGGTCGGGACAGATAATGAGCAGTTCTTC
TRBV15	TRBJ1-3	-	-	17	CATSRDRFARSGNTIYF	TGTGCCACCAGCAGAGATCGGTTCGCCCGCTCTGGAAACACCATATATTTT
TRBV19	TRBJ2-1	TRBD2	-	16	CASSEASGRTYNEQFF	TGTGCCAGTAGTGAGGCTAGCGGGAGAACCTACAATGAGCAGTTCTTC
TRBV19	TRBJ2-7	-	-	16	CASSIGHREIGYEQYF	TGTGCCAGTAGTATAGGGCACAGGGAGATCGGTTACGAGCAGTACTTC
TRBV9	TRBJ1-1	-	few	13	CASSVAVNTEAFF	TGTGCCAGCAGCGTGGCAGTGAACACTGAAGCTTTCTTT
TRBV5-4	TRBJ2-7	-	once	14	CASSPPGSTYEQYF	TGTGCCAGCAGCCCCCCGGGTTCTACCTACGAGCAGTACTTC
TRBV6-1	TRBJ1-2	TRBD1	-	13	CASRTGGNYGYTF	TGTGCCAGCAGGACAGGGGGAAACTATGGCTACACCTTC
TRBV19	TRBJ1-1	-	few	13	CASRQGRNTEAFF	TGTGCCAGCCGCCAGGGGAGGAACACTGAAGCTTTCTTT
TRBV5-6	TRBJ1-1	-	-	14	CASSGGLLNTEAFF	TGTGCCAGCAGCGGAGGACTTTTGAACACTGAAGCTTTCTTT
TRBV7-9	TRBJ2-7	-	-	12	CASGDWAYEQYF	TGTGCCAGCGGAGATTGGGCCTACGAGCAGTACTTC
TRBV6-5	TRBJ1-1	-	-	14	CASPCCQGLTEAFF	TGTGCCAGCCCGTGTTGCCAGGGTCTGACTGAAGCTTTCTTT
TRBV7-9	TRBJ2-5	TRBD2	-	15	CASSSSGGPGETQYF	TGTGCCAGCAGCAGTAGCGGGGGGCCAGGGGAGACCCAGTACTTC
TRBV19	TRBJ1-1	-	-	14	CASSIRPQGTEAFF	TGTGCCAGTAGTATCCGCCCACAGGGCACTGAAGCTTTCTTT
TRBV30	TRBJ1-6	-	-	16	CAWRHRQSSYNSPLHF	TGTGCCTGGAGGCACCGACAGAGCTCCTATAATTCACCCCTCCACTTT
TRBV4-2	TRBJ2-1	-	-	16	CASSRSVTVSYNEQFF	TGTGCCAGCAGCCGAAGTGTGACAGTCTCCTACAATGAGCAGTTCTTC
TRBV28	TRBJ1-5	-	-	14	CASSFGPSGQPQHF	TGTGCCAGCAGTTTTGGGCCAAGCGGTCAGCCCCAGCATTTT
TRBV4-3	TRBJ2-7	TRBD2	-	17	CASRQRFTGAGSYEQYF	TGCGCCAGCAGGCAGAGATTCACGGGAGCGGGGTCCTACGAGCAGTACTTC
TRBV25-1	TRBJ2-3	TRBD1	few	15	CASNRQGASTDTQYF	TGTGCCAGCAACCGACAGGGGGCGAGCACAGATACGCAGTATTTT
TRBV25-1	TRBJ2-4	-	-	14	CASSPLGSGNIQYF	TGTGCCAGCAGTCCTCTGGGCAGTGGAAACATTCAGTACTTC
TRBV5-4	TRBJ2-5	TRBD1	-	14	CASRPGTGEETQYF	TGTGCCAGCAGGCCCGGGACAGGAGAAGAGACCCAGTACTTC
TRBV6-5	TRBJ1-1	-	-	14	CASGLALGAAEAFF	TGTGCCAGCGGACTAGCGTTGGGGGCGGCTGAAGCTTTCTTT
TRBV28	TRBJ2-1	TRBD2	-	15	CASSFLAGEGDEQFF	TGTGCCAGCAGTTTCCTCGCGGGGGAAGGCGATGAGCAGTTCTTC
TRBV7-7	TRBJ2-1	TRBD1	-	13	CASSSGQGNEQFF	TGTGCCAGCAGCTCGGGACAGGGCAATGAGCAGTTCTTC
TRBV7-9	TRBJ1-3	-	-	13	CASSLGLANTIYF	TGTGCCAGCAGCTTAGGACTGGCAAACACCATATATTTT
TRBV9	TRBJ2-1	TRBD1	-	16	CASSVADRALGAEQFF	TGTGCCAGCAGCGTGGCAGACAGGGCATTGGGGGCTGAGCAGTTCTTC
TRBV2	TRBJ1-5	-	-	14	CASTGSGGNQPQHF	TGTGCCAGCACAGGGTCAGGTGGCAATCAGCCCCAGCATTTT
TRBV4-1	TRBJ2-7	-	-	14	CASSEAGQRYEQYF	TGCGCCAGCAGCGAGGCGGGACAGCGCTACGAGCAGTACTTC
TRBV7-6	TRBJ2-5	TRBD2	-	17	CASSLRWGGDLPETQYF	TGTGCCAGCAGCCTACGGTGGGGGGGAGACCTCCCGGAGACCCAGTACTTC
TRBV19	TRBJ1-5	TRBD1	-	16	CASSIRAGGSNQPQHF	TGTGCCAGTAGTATACGGGCAGGGGGCAGCAATCAGCCCCAGCATTTT
TRBV7-2	TRBJ2-5	TRBD2	-	16	CASSQLPGRARETQYF	TGTGCCAGCAGCCAACTGCCCGGGAGGGCCAGAGAGACCCAGTACTTC
TRBV28	TRBJ2-7	-	-	14	CASSLGSMEYEQYF	TGTGCCAGCAGTTTAGGGTCGATGGAGTACGAGCAGTACTTC
TRBV10-2	TRBJ1-1	-	-	15	CASSVGGKGGTEAFF	TGCGCCAGCAGTGTTGGGGGGAAAGGTGGCACTGAAGCTTTCTTT